This T cell receptor (beta chain) was sequenced in a study of cytomegalovirus exposure and HLA in healthy donors. Study-wide findings and caveats: Other equally common chains were less clonally expanded than HLA-associated TCR beta chains, a later analysis showed. It was taken for granted in presence/absence analyses that sequencing depth across donors was roughly uniform.

PCR amplification relied on 60 Vbeta primers (plus 13 Jbeta primers). As processed by the authors: The authors later counted 65 million to 80 million unique TCR beta chains, 9 million to 14 million of them shared. Assay used: immunoSEQ multiplex PCR; TCRdb lists only in-frame clones, some missing. That table furnishes V, J and clone size, whereas the DNA furnished D and trimming. The table includes 120,000 to 150,000 clones, over 60% detected once. Comments on this clone: Its antigen is not identified.

CDR3 length: 16 residues. V was cut by 0 bases and J by 6 bases, with 15 bases left in between. Germline V gene sequence: CDR1 SGHVS, CDR2 FNYEAQ. The clonotype was recovered from a woman aged 25 to 39 in good health and CMV-seropositive. The chain is built from TRBV7-6 and TRBJ2-1; maybe TRBD1 (5 bases). The source material was PBMCs. The DNA of the CDR3 is TGTGCCAGCAGCTTAGCGATGACAGTTCTAGTCAATGAGCAGTTCTTC. Its translation: CASSLAMTVLVNEQFF.